These T cell receptor beta chains were read from a single sample in a study of tumor-infiltrating lymphocytes in primary liver carcinoma. TCRdb used MiXCR to reprocess the multiplex PCR reads, holding one entry per CDR3 protein. The table records roughly 78,000 distinct CDR3 sequences, 71% of them present only once. Source material: liver tumor tissue from sampling region 4. The receptors were gathered from a woman aged 60 to 75 with primary liver carcinoma and hepatitis B virus infection. The CDR3 runs from the conserved cysteine through the conserved F or W. The order of the fields is J gene, V gene, CDR3 protein.

>TRBJ2-7|TRBV10-2
CASSGTRDEPYF
>TRBJ2-1|TRBV11-3
CVNSSRGARTMGNEQFF
>TRBJ1-2|TRBV18
CASSPRGQGTYGYTF
>TRBJ2-2|TRBV12-3/TRBV12-4
CASTKAGQTGELFF
>TRBJ1-5|TRBV28
CASSWGWRNQPQRF
>TRBJ2-7|TRBV6-1
CASSAQDRASYEQYF
>TRBJ1-2|TRBV12-3/TRBV12-4
CPSSLGAGADGYTF
>TRBJ1-5|TRBV6-6
CASRGIKQGLNQPQHF
>TRBJ2-7|TRBV13
CGPTPGPARVSKQCF
>TRBJ2-1|TRBV5-4
CASSPRGGRANEQSF
>TRBJ1-1|TRBV7-2
CASSLRAGTSTEAFF
>TRBJ2-1|TRBV19
CASSITGGRGNEQFF
>TRBJ2-1|TRBV5-5
CAISSDTTSYSEQFF
>TRBJ2-2|TRBV29-1
CNVAGLTNTGELFF
>TRBJ2-3|TRBV6-1
CASRDRTSGDGTDTQYF
>TRBJ2-7|TRBV12-3/TRBV12-4
CPSSSNGGRARYYEQYF
>TRBJ2-7|TRBV4-1
CASSQGTWGEYEQHF
>TRBJ2-5|TRBV4-1
CASSKRAREEPQYF
>TRBJ2-2|TRBV7-2
CVSSGQLAGTGELFF
>TRBJ2-2|TRBV12-3/TRBV12-4
CAGSLEMGRELIF
>TRBJ1-1|TRBV18
CASSPLVNTEAFF
>TRBJ2-7|TRBV12-3/TRBV12-4
CASSRQLAGVEQHF
>TRBJ2-5|TRBV7-9
CVSSLASETQYF
>TRBJ2-2|TRBV4-1
CASSQGIANTRELFF